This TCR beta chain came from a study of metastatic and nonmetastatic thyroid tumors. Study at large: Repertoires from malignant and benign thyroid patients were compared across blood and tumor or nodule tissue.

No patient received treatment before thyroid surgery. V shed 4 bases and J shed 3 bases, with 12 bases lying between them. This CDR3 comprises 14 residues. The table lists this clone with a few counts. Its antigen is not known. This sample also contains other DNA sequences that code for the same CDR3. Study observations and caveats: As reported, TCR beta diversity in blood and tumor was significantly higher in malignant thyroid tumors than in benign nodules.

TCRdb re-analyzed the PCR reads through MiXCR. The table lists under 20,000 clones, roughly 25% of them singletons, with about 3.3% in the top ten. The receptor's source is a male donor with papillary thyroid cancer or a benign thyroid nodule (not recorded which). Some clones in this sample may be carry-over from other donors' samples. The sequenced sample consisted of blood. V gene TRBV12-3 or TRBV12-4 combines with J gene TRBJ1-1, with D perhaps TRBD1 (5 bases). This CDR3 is CASSSGLGYTEAFF. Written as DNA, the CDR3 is TGTGCCAGCAGTTCGGGGCTTGGCTACACTGAAGCTTTCTTT.